Following are 6 T cell receptor beta chains from one sample sequenced in a study of blood T cell repertoires in COVID-19 (dated by TCRdb to 2019 to 2021). Libraries were constructed by the immunoSEQ multiplex PCR assay. The table was pulled from immuneACCESS by TCRdb, which kept in-frame rearrangements only. Such tables lose some clones; where checked, under half of the loss comes from unresolved V genes, and the rest has no known cause. The sample data list some 200,000 clones, and 87% of these were observed just once. The ten largest clones take up around 2.4% of the sample. Specimen: PBMCs or T cells enriched from blood (not recorded which). The receptor source for this set is a woman aged 30 to 39 who had recovered from COVID-19.

The V call is TRBV6-5, the J call TRBJ1-1; 7 nucleotides align to TRBD1. Per germline, CDR1 MNHEY and CDR2 SVGAGI. J gave up 12 bases and V 7 bases, and 8 bases lay outside the gene matches. The CDR3 length is 11 residues. Written as DNA, the CDR3 is TGTGCCAGCATAGGGGGCAGGGGGACTTTCTTT. Translation: CASIGGRGTFF.

The chain links TRBV27 to TRBJ1-2; 10 bases line up with TRBD1. The CDR3 is made up of 15 amino acids. Germline-derived CDR1 and CDR2 are MNHEY and SMNVEV (reference sequence). J gave up 4 bases and V 4 bases, and 6 bases lay outside the gene matches. In nucleotides, the CDR3 is TGTGCCAGCAGTTCCCGGGACAGGGGAGTCTATGGCTACACCTTC. The encoded protein is CASSSRDRGVYGYTF.

CDR3 amino acids: CASSQVVGGGNTEAFF. The CDR3, as DNA: TGTGCCAGCAGCCAAGTCGTGGGAGGGGGAAACACTGAAGCTTTCTTT. V and J are TRBV4-2 and TRBJ1-1; TRBD1 might be the D (6 bases). CDR1 and CDR2 from the germline V gene are LGHNA and YNFKEQ. V was clipped by 1 base and J by 2 bases, with 14 bases between them. The CDR3 spans 16 residues.

The rearrangement uses TRBV7-2 and TRBJ1-2; TRBD1 matches 9 bases. The CDR3 extends over 16 amino acids. The V gene's germline CDR1 is SGHTA and CDR2 FQGNSA. J lost 0 bases, V lost 5 bases, and 7 bases had no gene match. CDR3 coding DNA: TGTGCCAGCAGCGTAGGACAGGGGCGCGCTAACTATGGCTACACCTTC. Translation gives CASSVGQGRANYGYTF.

This clone occurred once. The rearrangement joins TRBV5-1 to TRBJ2-4, with 11 bases that match TRBD2. The CDR3 loop spans 16 amino acids. Losses at the gene ends were 0 bases for V and 1 base for J; bases not matched to a gene: 0. Looked up from germline, CDR1 is SGHRS and CDR2 is YFSETQ. In DNA form, the CDR3 reads TGCGCCAGCAGCTTGGCTAGCGGGGGGGCCAAAAACATTCAGTACTTC. Protein product: CASSLASGGAKNIQYF. Filled out from reference TRBV5-1 and TRBJ2-4, the complete variable domain reads KAGVTQTPRYLIKTRGQQVTLSCSPISGHRSVSWYQQTPGQGLQFLFEYFSETQRNKGNFPGRFSGRQFSNSRSEMNVSTLELGDSALYLCASSLASGGAKNIQYFGAGTRLSVL.

This chain links TRBV5-6 with TRBJ2-5; D perhaps matches TRBD1 (5 bases). V shed 1 base and J shed 5 bases, with 12 bases lying between them. CDR1 and CDR2 (germline): SGHDT, YYEEEE. The CDR3 contains 14 residues. The CDR3 spells CASSLIGVWETQYF. The CDR3 DNA follows: TGTGCCAGCAGCTTGATAGGGGTATGGGAGACCCAGTACTTC.